This TCR beta chain was sequenced in a study of cytomegalovirus exposure and HLA in healthy donors (dated by TCRdb to the late 2010s). At the level of the whole study: In an earlier analysis of under 600 of the donors, about 260 Gb of sequence data and some 100 million unique TCR beta sequences from roughly 200 million T cells were reported. An early release that covered roughly 600 HLA-typed donors contained around 300 gigabases of sequencing data and 65 million to 100 million unique TCR sequences. Of the approximately 400 genotyped donors, 75% to 85% were placed in the genetic ancestry cluster associated with self-reported Caucasian donors. The aim of the study was to test whether cataloging public T cell receptors could identify signatures of past pathogen exposure. The T cell repertoires of 666 subjects were profiled by immunosequencing and related to cytomegalovirus serostatus. A separate validation cohort of roughly 120 different subjects was used in addition to the 666-subject first cohort. To predict cytomegalovirus infection status, the study brought together high-throughput TCR immunosequencing, statistical association of individual TCRs with disease status, and machine learning. To study patterns of TCR occurrence, a later analysis re-analyzed previously published TCR beta repertoires from hundreds of donors and added high-resolution HLA genotyping. Rather than drawing on any new phenotypic data, the later analysis identified candidate immune exposures from TCR beta sequences and the way those sequences occurred across donors. An earlier analysis of approximately 640 of the donors applied high-throughput TCR beta sequencing to assess whether each TCR beta V gene segment acted as functional or pseudogenic. Donor age, sex, ethnicity and CMV serostatus were compiled alongside the repertoire data. A later genetic analysis took genome-wide SNP genotypes for 398 of the 666 donors and used that subset as a discovery cohort. Every repertoire in the discovery cohort had been generated on one and the same sequencing platform. Both class I and class II loci were covered by HLA typing, at four-digit resolution. Typing coverage differed by locus: A, B, C, DRB1 and DQB1 were typed in roughly 620-630 donors, DQA1 in 522, DPA1 in approximately 610, and DPB1 in approximately 450. A handful of DR-DQ haplotypes were handled as single units for association and clustering because linkage in the cohort was strong. Across 300 to 400 genotyped donors of the cohort, an average of roughly 250,000 unique TCR beta nucleotide sequences per donor were sequenced, and roughly 17% of those sequences were non-productive.

CDR1 and CDR2 (SGHNT, YYREEE) derive from the germline V gene (reference sequence). V and J lose 4 bases and 7 bases, and a span of 17 bases separates them. The CDR3 starts with the cysteine, ends with the phenylalanine, and has 14 residues. Of all the DNA, just the CDR3 is kept, 42 bases in frame from base 1. Points the paper makes about the study in general: Assigning TCR associations to individual alleles was difficult when HLA alleles, especially DR and DQ, strongly co-occurred. A further reported finding was that TCR beta sequences accurately predicted the HLA-A and HLA-B alleles for most subjects in the first cohort. Correlated functional status among segregating V segments might reflect linkage disequilibrium, but an unknown experimental factor could not be ruled out. The classifier was reported to diagnose cytomegalovirus status with high specificity and sensitivity in both the original and validation cohorts. Several of the top co-occurrence clusters appeared to be linked to parvovirus B19, influenza, CMV and Epstein-Barr virus, according to a later analysis. In a later genetic analysis, a missense DCLRE1C variant was associated with V-gene and J-gene trimming of TCR beta chains, and the association was replicated in an independent cohort. Specific HLA alleles were associated with 15,000 to 20,000 TCR beta sequences at a false discovery rate of 0.05 in a later analysis. Compared with the 666-donor mean, donors in an Asian-associated ancestry cluster had fewer N-insertions in productive TCRs, according to a later genetic analysis. Because HLA typing was unavailable for some donors at each locus, only the typed subset was used in association tests. In the study, some 160 TCR beta chains were listed as associated with cytomegalovirus. In a later analysis, the rate of TCR association differed among HLA loci, with DRB1 alleles having the most associated TCRs and HLA-C alleles having the fewest. A cluster of highly shared sequence variants was judged likely to be a technical artifact of the sequencing pipeline. The authors suggested that the approach could potentially be generalized to other disease states and immunological phenotypes. Compared with equally common non-associated chains, HLA-associated TCR beta chains in a later analysis were more clonally expanded and had lower generation probabilities. Presence/absence analyses assumed roughly uniform sequencing depth across donors, an assumption that may not hold. Immune exposure information for the cohort was limited to CMV serostatus. Only TCR beta chains were sequenced in this cohort, and the absence of alpha or paired-chain data limited detectable features. An earlier analysis of 450 to 750 of the donors showed that most TCR beta V segments appeared in productive rearrangements either about 87% or about 30% of the time, which broadly matched IMGT annotations. Three of the identified cytomegalovirus-associated TCR beta chains were confirmed in vitro to be specific for cytomegalovirus antigens. Across donors, most TCR sequences were observed very rarely, whereas some public TCRs were present in many individuals. Because counts were too low, about 15 rarely observed V segments, including chromosome 9 orphons, were left out of the earlier analysis of a few hundred of the donors. In a later analysis, most CMV-associated TCR beta chains were found to appear HLA-restricted, with HLA associations seemingly driven largely by CMV exposure. Some IMGT-functional V segments, including TRBV6-2 and TRBV6-3, could not be distinguished by the 87-base-pair reads and were therefore excluded.

The cohort comprised 710 or so healthy bone marrow donors. Cohort members were all nominally healthy when sampled, although unrecorded immune exposures were likely present. The donor was CMV seropositive and belonged to the group of about 290 seropositive cohort members. A peripheral blood sample was collected from each donor, and TCR beta sequencing was performed on peripheral blood mononuclear cells. The Qiagen DNeasy Blood Extraction Kit was used to extract genomic DNA from the blood cell samples. The library relied on the immunoSEQ multiplex PCR assay. The multiplex PCR relied on a mix of 60 forward primers for TCR Vbeta segments and 13 reverse primers for TCR Jbeta segments. A multiplex PCR assay on genomic DNA amplified the CDR3 region of rearranged TCR beta genes. Amplified TCR beta libraries were sequenced as 87-base-pair reads on the Illumina HiSeq System. In the authors' own workflow: A later analysis tallied around 80 million unique TCR beta chains across the 640 or so repertoires, and about 12 million of those chains were shared by two or more donors. Raw reads were error-corrected and collapsed into unique sequences with a nearest-neighbor algorithm that merged closely related sequences to remove PCR and sequencing errors. V, D and J gene segments were assigned by aligning CDR3 sequences to IMGT reference sequences. For a sequence to be retained, a match of at least six nucleotides was required to both a V gene segment and a J gene segment. A rearrangement was called productive if the CDR3 had no stop codons and remained in frame with V and J, and every other rearrangement was called non-productive. Following IMGT convention, CDR3 was defined as the stretch from the second conserved V-encoded cysteine up to the conserved J-encoded phenylalanine. Sequences without an unambiguous match to a single V gene segment were excluded from the earlier analysis of about 600 of the donors. An earlier analysis of 587 of the donors classified V segments as functional when productive rearrangements were above 56.7% and as segregating when the standard deviation between donors was above 5%. A statistical classification framework was built for diagnosing cytomegalovirus status from the catalog of TCR beta chain sequences. V and J gene assignment, in a later analysis, came from comparing TCR nucleotide sequences with IMGT/GENE-DB human TR gene sequences. The TCRdist pipeline was used in a later analysis to assign CDR3 sequences and most-parsimonious VDJ recombination scenarios. In a later analysis, each TCR beta chain was defined by its CDR3 amino acid sequence together with its V-gene family, and reads without a unique V-gene family were excluded. To address suspected cross-contamination and a sequencing artifact, a later analysis removed 592 highly shared, low-generation-probability nucleotide sequences. A later analysis calculated a clonal expansion index for each public chain from normalized within-repertoire ranks of inferred template counts. Generation probabilities in a later analysis came from a VDJ recombination model fitted to out-of-frame rearrangements, and those results were checked against IGoR. In a later analysis, hypergeometric tests were used to score TCR-TCR, TCR-HLA and TCR-CMV co-occurrence, with a repertoire-size bias correction applied to TCR pairs. A later analysis estimated false discovery rates by permuting HLA or CMV assignments 20 times. In a later analysis, co-occurring TCRs were grouped with DBSCAN, and TCRdist sequence similarity was added when clustering was performed within HLA-allele-positive subsets. For co-occurrence clustering, repertoires with fewer than 30,000 or more than 120,000 public chains were excluded, along with about five repertoires with anomalous nucleotide sharing. Imported from immuneACCESS, the table was reduced by TCRdb to in-frame sequences with V and J called. These copies leave out some clones; in studies compared against another copy, an unresolved V gene accounts for under half, and the cause of the remainder is not known. From that table come the V and J calls and clone size; the DNA was used to work out D and trimming. The table for this sample lists 90,000 to 120,000 clones; 60% to 80% of them were counted only once. Under 6.5% of the sample belongs to the ten largest clones.

A note on this clone: Its antigen is unknown. No qualities accompany the bases; no much larger clone lies one base away.

The sequence joins TRBV5-4 to TRBJ1-1; the D region possibly corresponds to TRBD1 (5 bases align). The sequenced sample consisted of PBMCs. The receptor was isolated from a man aged 60 to 69 in good health and CMV-seropositive. In nucleotides, the sequence is TGTGCCAGCAGCGCGGGAGGAGGGGTCGGTGAAGCTTTCTTT. This gives the protein CASSAGGGVGEAFF.